The 19 T cell receptor beta chains reported below all come from one sample, sequenced in a study of blood T cells in healthy people across ages (dated by TCRdb to the mid-2010s). Library generation was performed with 5' RACE. The instrument was an Illumina HiSeq 2500. A second about 7 to 12 cycle PCR used a sample-barcoded 5' primer and a J-beta primer mix. TCRdb handled the public reads itself, with Q25 trimming in fastp and clone calling in MiXCR, and kept productive beta chains. Entries that share a CDR3 protein sequence are merged under the most common genes and DNA. This sample holds roughly 800,000 distinct CDR3 sequences; 20% to 25% were observed only once. The leading ten clones occupy more than 8% of the sample. The sample was also reused in another study, on T cells of mothers and their children.

Source material: blood. The receptors derive from a boy aged 5-17 years in good health.

V and J are TRBV12-3 or TRBV12-4 and TRBJ2-1; tentatively, D is TRBD1 (5 bases). TRBJ2-7 matches the DNA end more closely, so the J call is doubtful. The CDR3 has 13 residues. The CDR3, as DNA: TGTGCCAGCAGTTTCAACCCAGGGTACGAGCAGTACTTC. Its protein is CASSFNPGYEQYF.

The V gene is TRBV4-1, the J gene TRBJ2-7; D not resolved. The J call may be in error: the DNA end matches TRBJ2-5 better. This CDR3 has 15 residues. CDR1 and CDR2 from the germline V gene are MGHRA and YSYEKL. The CDR3 DNA reads TGCGCCAGCAGCCAAGAATCCCCGATTCAAGAGACCCAGTACTTC. Its translation is CASSQESPIQETQYF.

This clonotype was observed a handful of times. This chain connects TRBV20-1 to TRBJ2-1; D perhaps matches TRBD2 (5 bases). The CDR3 is 12 amino acids. Trimming cost V 6 bases and J 2 bases, with 8 bases left between them. From germline, CDR1 is DFQATT and CDR2 SNEGSKA (reference sequence). In DNA, the CDR3 is TGCAGTGCGCCAGCGGCCTACAATGAGCAGTTCTTC. The encoded protein is CSAPAAYNEQFF.

This clonotype was picked up a small number of times. The gene calls are TRBV4-3 and TRBJ2-3, with 11 bases fitting TRBD1. Germline values: CDR1 LGHNA, CDR2 YSLEER. Trimming removed 3 bases from V and 5 bases from J; junction bases left unmatched: 10. The CDR3 sequence is 17 residues long. The DNA for the CDR3 is TGCGCCAGCAGCCACCATATCGGACAGGGGGCCCGAGATACGCAGTATTTT. Translating gives CASSHHIGQGARDTQYF.

The sample holds many counts of this clonotype. The rearrangement links TRBV20-1 to TRBJ2-1, with 9 bases that match TRBD2. Trimming removed 5 bases from V and 9 bases from J; junction bases left unmatched: 11. The CDR3 is 14 amino acids. Germline loops: CDR1 DFQATT, CDR2 SNEGSKA (reference sequence). Here the CDR3 reads CSAPRREGMGEQFF. CDR3 coding DNA: TGCAGTGCTCCCCGGCGGGAGGGCATGGGTGAGCAGTTCTTC.

The chain employs TRBV7-6 and TRBJ2-3, with TRBD2 matching over 8 bases. J was trimmed by 4 bases and V by 6 bases; bases with no gene match: 9. This CDR3 spans 15 amino acids. CDR1 SGHVS and CDR2 FNYEAQ come from the germline V gene. The DNA for the CDR3 is TGTGCCAGCAGTCCGGGACTAGGGGACTCAGATACGCAGTATTTT. It yields the protein CASSPGLGDSDTQYF.

This sequence joins TRBV24-1 and TRBJ1-1, with 11 nucleotides matching TRBD1. V lost 5 bases, J lost 1 base, and 2 bases stayed unmatched. The CDR3 has 15 residues. The germline gives CDR1 KGHDR, CDR2 SFDVKD. Here the CDR3 DNA reads TGTGCCACCAGTGTTGGGACAGGGGGGAACACTGAAGCTTTCTTT. Translating it yields CATSVGTGGNTEAFF.

This clonotype occurred many times. J is TRBJ1-2 and V is TRBV12-3 or TRBV12-4; possibly TRBD1 for D (6 bases). The ends were cut back, 7 bases at V and 1 base at J, with 16 bases in the middle. This CDR3 has 15 residues. In DNA, the CDR3 is TGTGCCAGCAATATACAGGGAGGGATTAACTATGGCTACACCTTC. Translated: CASNIQGGINYGYTF.

This clonotype has more than one count but fewer than ten. The chain links TRBV7-9 to TRBJ2-1, with TRBD1 matching over 12 bases. The end of the DNA fits TRBJ2-7 better, so the J call may be wrong. From germline, CDR1 is SEHNR and CDR2 FQNEAQ (reference sequence). The CDR3 has 14 amino acids. Here the CDR3 reads CASDGTGGFYEQYF. In DNA form, the CDR3 reads TGTGCCAGCGATGGGACAGGGGGCTTCTACGAGCAGTACTTC.

At least ten counts were recorded for this clonotype. The chain employs TRBV7-2 and TRBJ2-7; 15 bases fit TRBD2. The length of the CDR3 is 18 residues. Unmatched junction bases numbered 9, after V lost 5 bases and J lost 1 base. Germline V gene lookup returns CDR1 SGHTA and CDR2 FQGNSA. The CDR3 DNA is TGTGCCAGCAGCCTAGGGACTAGCGGGAGGACAGTTTCCTACGAGCAGTACTTC. This codes for CASSLGTSGRTVSYEQYF.

Notes on this clonotype: At one boundary the junction diverges from the germline segment, which might be a read error. The chain carries TRBV6-6 and TRBJ2-3; D is possibly TRBD1 (7 bases). The germline CDR1 and CDR2 sequences are MNHNY and SVGAGI (reference sequence). CDR3 length equals 15 residues. The DNA for the CDR3 is TGTGCCAGCTGCGGATCAGGGGGGCGCACGGATACGCAGTATTTT. This codes for CASCGSGGRTDTQYF.

The sample holds a few counts of this clonotype. The J gene is TRBJ2-2, the V gene TRBV7-2; D perhaps matches TRBD1 (5 bases). CDR3 length equals 16 residues. V was shortened by 3 bases and J by 7 bases, with 18 bases between the two germline ends. CDR1 SGHTA and CDR2 FQGNSA come from the germline V gene. CDR3 sequence reads: CASSFNGAGNDGELFF. Here the CDR3 DNA reads TGTGCCAGCAGCTTCAATGGGGCAGGGAATGACGGGGAGCTGTTTTTT.

Only a few counts were recorded for this clonotype. The V gene is TRBV29-1, the J gene TRBJ1-1, with TRBD1 identical over 7 bases. The CDR3 runs to 15 residues. Trimming cost V 7 bases and J 0 bases; bases outside gene matches: 11. CDR1 and CDR2 from the germline V gene are SQVTM and ANQGSEA. The CDR3 sequence is CSADVTGSLNTEAFF. The CDR3 nucleotides read TGCAGCGCTGACGTGACAGGGAGCTTGAACACTGAAGCTTTCTTT.

This clonotype was counted once. The chain is built from TRBV7-2 and TRBJ1-1; D is unclear. V lost 5 bases, J lost 1 base, and 11 bases lay in between. In germline, CDR1 is SGHTA, CDR2 FQGNSA. The CDR3 is 14 amino acids. The CDR3 reads CASSVDQANTEAFF. CDR3 coding DNA: TGTGCCAGCAGCGTGGACCAAGCGAACACTGAAGCTTTCTTT. The full variable domain, completed using reference TRBV7-2 and TRBJ1-1, is GAGVSQSPSNKVTEKGKDVELRCDPISGHTALYWYRQSLGQGLEFLIYFQGNSAPDKSGLPSDRFSAERTGGSVSTLTIQRTQQEDSAVYLCASSVDQANTEAFFGQGTRLTVV.

The V and J genes are TRBV10-3 and TRBJ2-2; either TRBD1 or TRBD2 may supply D (6 bases each). Germline CDR1 and CDR2: ENHRY and SYGVKD. The CDR3 spans 14 residues. V was clipped by 6 bases and J by 1 base, with 9 bases between them. Here the CDR3 reads CAISAGQNTGELFF. As DNA, the CDR3 is TGTGCCATCAGCGCGGGACAGAACACCGGGGAGCTGTTTTTT.

The chain combines TRBV15 with TRBJ2-2; unclear D gene. Trimming took off 5 bases at V and 6 bases at J, with 4 bases between the two ends. Per germline, CDR1 LNHNV and CDR2 YYDKDF (reference sequence). This CDR3 has 11 residues. The CDR3 protein is CATSLAGELFF. The CDR3 DNA is TGTGCCACCAGCCTGGCCGGGGAGCTGTTTTTT.

The chain carries TRBV5-5 and TRBJ2-5; 14 bases agree with TRBD2. The CDR3 contains 18 residues. Trimming took 3 bases from V and 3 from J; bases not matched to a gene: 10. CDR1 and CDR2 (germline): SGHKS, YYEKEE (reference sequence). The chain's CDR3 is CASSSGLAGVGAEETQYF. The CDR3 coding sequence is TGTGCCAGCAGCTCGGGACTAGCGGGAGTTGGGGCGGAAGAGACCCAGTACTTC.

J is TRBJ1-1 and V is TRBV6-6; the D is unclear. V shed 3 bases and J shed 7 bases, with 12 bases lying between them. The CDR3 is 13 residues long. Germline V gene lookup returns CDR1 MNHNY and CDR2 SVGAGI (reference sequence). The CDR3 loop reads CASSYSYSDEAFF. CDR3 coding DNA: TGTGCCAGCAGTTATTCGTATTCGGATGAAGCTTTCTTT.

This chain links TRBV5-6 with TRBJ2-1, with 7 nucleotides matching TRBD1. V shed 7 bases, J shed 2 bases, and the junction held 12 bases outside the gene matches. Germline assignment: CDR1 SGHDT and CDR2 YYEEEE. The CDR3 runs 16 residues. The CDR3 here is CASDGGVTGTYNEQFF. The CDR3 DNA is TGTGCCAGCGATGGTGGGGTGACAGGGACCTACAATGAGCAGTTCTTC.